The 10 T cell receptor beta chains below all came from one sample that was sequenced in a study of CD8 T cells in Susac syndrome. Random hexamers served to reverse transcribe about 0.5 to 1 ug RNA. Each CDR3 protein gets one entry after TCRdb re-called the immunoSEQ multiplex PCR reads with MiXCR. Of around 120,000 distinct CDR3 sequences in the sample, 85% to 95% were seen once. The sample taken for sequencing was CD4+ T cells from PBMCs. The receptors come from a human donor with multiple sclerosis.

Concerning this clonotype itself: The junction departs from the called germline gene at one end, perhaps through a read error. The chain joins TRBV5-1 to TRBJ2-1; no definite D call. Germline lookup yields CDR1 SGHRS and CDR2 YFSETQ. This CDR3 has 13 residues. The DNA for the CDR3 is TGCGCCAGCAGCTTGTTACGGCCCAATGGGCAGTTCTTC. Its translation is CASSLLRPNGQFF.

The genes are TRBV3-1 and TRBJ1-6; TRBD1 aligns across 7 bases. The trim removed 4 bases at V and 7 bases at J, leaving 7 bases unmatched. The germline V gene has CDR1 LGHDT and CDR2 YNNKEL (reference sequence). The CDR3 loop spans 15 amino acids. CDR3 region: CASSPRDRLNSPLHF. The DNA of the CDR3 is TGTGCCAGCAGCCCTCGGGACAGACTAAATTCACCCCTCCACTTT. Full variable domain (rest looked up from reference TRBV3-1 and TRBJ1-6): DTAVSQTPKYLVTQMGNDKSIKCEQNLGHDTMYWYKQDSKKFLKIMFSYNNKELIINETVPNRFSPKSPDKAHLNLHINSLELGDSAVYFCASSPRDRLNSPLHFGNGTRLTVT.

The rearrangement uses TRBV5-8 and TRBJ2-7; D is undetermined. Trimming removed 1 base at V and 5 bases at J, with 16 bases between. Germline CDR1 and CDR2: SGHTS and YDEGEE. The CDR3 length is 15 residues. The CDR3 protein is CASSLTALVGHEQYF. The CDR3 DNA reads TGTGCCAGCAGCTTGACGGCCCTCGTGGGCCACGAGCAGTACTTC.

V gene TRBV3-1 combines with J gene TRBJ1-1, with 10 bases lining up with TRBD1. This CDR3 spans 13 amino acids. Per the germline V gene, CDR1 is LGHDT and CDR2 is YNNKEL (reference sequence). Germline trimming cut 4 bases from V and 7 bases from J; bases unmatched to any gene: 3. CDR3 nucleotide sequence: TGTGCCAGCAGCCTCGGACAGGGGGATGAAGCTTTCTTT. The encoded protein is CASSLGQGDEAFF.

This chain joins TRBV19 and TRBJ1-2; possible D gene TRBD1, 5 bases. The CDR3 extends over 14 amino acids. Germline V CDR1 and CDR2: LNHDA, SQIVND (reference sequence). V lost 2 bases, J lost 5 bases, and 12 bases lay in between. CDR3 loop: CASSISGTAYGYTF. In nucleotides, the CDR3 is TGTGCCAGTAGTATATCCGGGACGGCTTATGGCTACACCTTC.

CDR3 in DNA: TGCAGCGTTCACCGTGGGGGAACCACTGAAGCTTTCTTT. Its protein is CSVHRGGTTEAFF. The chain joins TRBV29-1 to TRBJ1-1, with D maybe TRBD1 (5 bases). The germline V gene has CDR1 SQVTM and CDR2 ANQGSEA. Trimming took off 5 bases at V and 4 bases at J, with 14 bases between the two ends. The CDR3 sequence is 13 residues long.

The gene calls are TRBV20-1 and TRBJ2-3, with D unclear. Trimming removed 6 bases at V and 1 base at J, with 14 bases between. The germline V gene encodes CDR1 DFQATT and CDR2 SNEGSKA (reference sequence). The CDR3 length is 14 residues. Written as DNA, the CDR3 is TGCAGTGCCGAAGATGGGTGGGGCACAGATACGCAGTATTTT. Translating it yields CSAEDGWGTDTQYF.

This rearrangement joins TRBV15 to TRBJ1-1; possible D gene TRBD1, 6 bases. V lost 0 bases to trimming and J lost 11 bases, with 10 bases between them. The CDR3 spans 12 residues. Germline CDR1 reads LNHNV; CDR2 reads YYDKDF (reference sequence). CDR3 loop: CATSREYTGAFF. CDR3 nucleotides: TGTGCCACCAGCAGAGAGTACACAGGGGCTTTCTTT.

This chain joins TRBV20-1 and TRBJ1-6; weak D call: TRBD1 (5 bases). CDR1 is DFQATT and CDR2 is SNEGSKA in the germline V gene (reference sequence). The CDR3 extends over 14 amino acids. Trimming shortened V by 6 bases and J by 3 bases, and 12 bases separated the two germline ends. CDR3 coding DNA: TGCAGTGCACAAACAGGAAACTATAATTCACCCCTCCACTTT. Translating it yields CSAQTGNYNSPLHF.

This clonotype is a singleton in its sample. The V gene is TRBV4-3, the J gene TRBJ2-6; D is undetermined. CDR3 length: 15 amino acids. V was shortened by 2 bases and J by 1 base, with 6 bases between the two germline ends. Germline CDR1 is LGHNA and CDR2 is YSLEER. Here the CDR3 reads CASSQSESGANVLTF. CDR3 bases: TGCGCCAGCAGCCAAAGCGAGTCTGGGGCCAACGTCCTGACTTTC.